This T cell receptor beta chain derives from a study of shared clonotypes between healthy human individuals (dated by TCRdb to about 2020). About the study as a whole: A couple of women and a few men aged 18 to 49 years were included in the cohort. Per donor, three plates each were used for CD4 naive and CD4 memory, two for CD8 naive, and one for CD8 memory. To estimate repertoire size and how much clonotype sharing occurs between individuals, the study deeply sequenced the blood TCR repertoires of roughly 5 healthy adults. To increase sequencing depth and limit assay-specific biases, TCR repertoire library preparation and sequencing were carried out by different laboratories using diverse techniques. Per donor, leukapheresis produced somewhere between about 0.9 and 9.5 billion PBMCs. The study at large found these results: The small number of donors limited the genetic and exposure-history diversity represented. Pairwise subsampling indicated that sequencing depth was expected to affect the degree of clonotype sharing among donors. Compared with non-shared clonotypes, the clonotypes found in all four sorted-subset donors had higher generation probabilities. Larger estimated clonotype richness was generally found for naive subsets than for memory subsets. About 5% of naive CD4, more than 3% of naive CD8, around 2.3% of memory CD4, and 0.4% of memory CD8 clonotypes were shared across several donors. Rarefaction of sorted-subset datasets indicated incomplete sequencing despite the large sequencing depth. Sampling was restricted to blood, and TCR repertoires in tissues likely differ from the TCR repertoires found in blood.

Note on this clone: Its recognized antigen is unknown. Per-base quality was not reported, and no clone a single base away is much larger than it.

Healthy HIV-negative adults with no recently reported acute infections or vaccinations were included as donors. Only Caucasian adults living in Nashville, Tennessee, USA were represented among the donors. CD4+ T cells were enriched through magnetic negative selection, after which naive cells were positively selected on CD45RA and the remaining negative fraction served as the memory subset. Blood was obtained by leukapheresis, after which PBMCs were separated by Ficoll-Histopaque density gradient centrifugation and cryopreserved in liquid nitrogen vapor phase. Analytical flow cytometry was used to check the purity and quantity of every magnetically sorted T cell population. Each sorted fraction had its genomic DNA isolated and then quantified by UV absorbance on a Nanodrop 2000c. TCR CDR3 regions were amplified from genomic DNA by multiplex PCR using the deep immunoSEQ assay. For each cell subset, the extracted genomic DNA was distributed evenly across all wells of several immunoSEQ 96-well plates, and each plate served as one replicate. For sorted subsets, roughly 200 ng genomic DNA, equal to tens of thousands of T cell genomes, was loaded into each replicate PCR. The purified libraries were quantified using a Qubit 3.0 fluorometer, sized with a Bioanalyzer 2100, and then quantified again using the KAPA Library Quantification kit. Every immunoSEQ 96-well plate was sequenced on a separate single-read 150-cycle Illumina NextSeq 550 flow cell. Per the source publication's procedure: The immunoSEQ output contained only junctional sequences without quality scores, so filtering could not match that applied to full-length reads. Sequences were annotated with PyIR, a Python wrapper for IgBLAST v1.9, using IMGT germline references to assign V/J genes and CDR3. Reads were removed for weak V/J assignments (E-value above 1e-6), missing CDR3, stop codons, out-of-frame junctions, or ambiguous translated residues. V3J clonotypes were defined as sequences sharing the same inferred V gene, J gene, and CDR3 amino acid sequence. Percentage overlap between repertoires was calculated by dividing the number of shared unique clonotypes by the size of the smaller repertoire. Three approaches were used to assess repertoire richness: RTK rarefaction, the Chao1 estimator, and Recon v2.1 estimates of unobserved clonotypes. OLGA was used to compute generation probabilities for all TCRbeta clonotypes that the gDNA method yielded from a few donors. This is the immuneACCESS table as TCRdb keeps it, with only in-frame sequences that have V and J called. A part of the clones is gone; compared with another copy, unresolved V genes explain less than half, and the rest is unexplained. For V, J and clone size, that table is used; D and trimming come from the DNA. For this sample there are approximately 980,000 clones; 76% appear just once. Of the sample, approximately 1.5% is held by the ten largest clones.

Counted from cysteine to phenylalanine, this CDR3 has 16 amino acids. The kept DNA is CDR3 alone, 48 bases in frame from the first base. V is trimmed back by 2 bases and J by 2 bases, and the junction contains 7 bases that no gene match accounts for. CDR1 and CDR2 are read off the germline V gene as MGHDK and SYGVNS. The rearrangement combines TRBV25-1 with TRBJ1-2, and TRBD1 aligns with 8 junction nucleotides. The sequenced material came from memory CD4+ T cells sorted from blood. The cell subset or site label for this specimen denotes: CD45RA-negative fraction. The clonotype originates from a man between 18 and 29 years old in good health. CDR3 sequence: CASSEPGTGTNYGYTF. In nucleotides, the sequence is TGTGCCAGCAGTGAACCCGGGACAGGTACCAACTATGGCTACACCTTC.